One and the same sample provided the 31 T cell receptor beta chains below, sequenced in a study of blood T cell repertoires in COVID-19. Using immunoSEQ multiplex PCR, the repertoire was profiled, and TCRdb retains in-frame clones only, with some absent. The sample shows around 400,000 clones, about 88% of them seen only once. The source material was PBMCs or T cells enriched from blood (not recorded which). Receptors originate from a woman aged 18-29 years who had been exposed to COVID-19.

This clone appeared a single time. The CDR3 loop reads CAWSTATGSNQPQHF. The DNA for the CDR3 is TGTGCCTGGAGTACCGCGACAGGGAGCAATCAGCCCCAGCATTTT. The rearrangement uses TRBV30 and TRBJ1-5, with TRBD1 matching 7 bases. Germline CDR1 GTSNPN, CDR2 SVGIG (reference sequence). This CDR3 has 15 residues. V lost 2 bases and J lost 1; bases outside the gene matches: 5.

In its sample, this clone was seen once. The chain uses TRBV5-6 and TRBJ1-2; D gene uncertain. The CDR3 contains 15 residues. The germline gives CDR1 SGHDT, CDR2 YYEEEE. Trimming stripped 0 bases from V and 0 bases from J, with 9 bases between. This CDR3 is CASSLVASANYGYTF. DNA of the CDR3: TGTGCCAGCAGCTTGGTAGCCAGCGCTAACTATGGCTACACCTTC.

The rearrangement links TRBV6-5 to TRBJ2-7; 10 bases are a match to TRBD2. Looked up from germline, CDR1 is MNHEY and CDR2 is SVGAGI. This CDR3 has 14 residues. V was clipped by 10 bases and J by 0 bases; unmatched bases: 6. CDR3 nucleotides: TGTGCCACAAGGACTAGCGGCTTCTCCTACGAGCAGTACTTC. Translated: CATRTSGFSYEQYF.

The V call is TRBV18, the J call TRBJ1-2, with 8 nucleotides matching TRBD1. In germline, CDR1 is KGHSH, CDR2 LQKENI. The junction had 4 bases not matched to a gene; V was cut back by 5 bases and J by 2 bases. CDR3 length equals 14 residues. The CDR3 coding sequence is TGTGCCAGCTCAGCCGGGACAGGAAACTATGGCTACACCTTC. Translated, it gives CASSAGTGNYGYTF.

This chain connects TRBV28 to TRBJ2-5; TRBD1 is a possible D gene (6 bases). CDR3 length: 14 amino acids. CDR1 is MDHEN and CDR2 is SYDVKM in the germline V gene. The germline V and J ends were trimmed by 5 bases and 2 bases, with 12 bases remaining between them. The CDR3 sequence is CASSGTQGQETQYF. The CDR3 nucleotides read TGTGCCAGCAGTGGTACACAGGGTCAAGAGACCCAGTACTTC.

The genes are TRBV15 and TRBJ2-2; 10 bases are a match to TRBD2. Germline assignment: CDR1 LNHNV and CDR2 YYDKDF (reference sequence). Trimming took 6 bases from V and 7 from J; bases not matched to a gene: 5. The CDR3 sequence is 14 residues long. CDR3 in DNA: TGTGCCACCAGGAGGAAGCGGGGGGGCGGGGAGCTGTTTTTT. As protein: CATRRKRGGGELFF.

The CDR3 is CASSSDRGSPLHF. CDR3 DNA: TGTGCCAGCAGCTCGGACAGGGGTTCACCCCTCCACTTT. The chain combines TRBV11-2 with TRBJ1-6; 9 bases are a match to TRBD1. The CDR3 sequence is 13 residues long. CDR1 and CDR2 from the germline V gene are SGHAT and FQNNGV. Trimming removed 4 bases from V and 9 bases from J; junction bases left unmatched: 1.

This clone was found once. This chain joins TRBV19 and TRBJ2-7; 8 bases line up with TRBD1. After removal of 5 bases from V and 6 bases from J, the junction contained 9 bases not matched to a gene. CDR3 length: 14 residues. The germline gives CDR1 LNHDA, CDR2 SQIVND (reference sequence). DNA for the CDR3: TGTGCCAGTAGTTGGACAGGGAGAGCTGGCGAGCAGTACTTC. Protein: CASSWTGRAGEQYF. The variable domain in full, completed from reference TRBV19 and TRBJ2-7, reads DGGITQSPKYLFRKEGQNVTLSCEQNLNHDAMYWYRQDPGQGLRLIYYSQIVNDFQKGDIAEGYSVSREKKESFPLTVTSAQKNPTAFYLCASSWTGRAGEQYFGPGTRLTVT.

This clone was recorded a few times. The V gene is TRBV10-2, the J gene TRBJ2-1, with no clear D. This CDR3 has 11 residues. In germline, CDR1 is WSHSY, CDR2 SAAADI. With 3 bases removed from V and 7 bases from J, the gap between germline ends came to 4 bases. CDR3 loop: CASSDSNEQFF. The CDR3 region has the DNA TGCGCCAGCAGTGATAGTAATGAGCAGTTCTTC.

The chain is built from TRBV5-1 and TRBJ2-2; D perhaps matches TRBD2 (5 bases). The germline V gene has CDR1 SGHRS and CDR2 YFSETQ. The V end was cut by 4 bases, the J end by 4 bases, with 11 bases between. The CDR3 runs 14 residues. The CDR3 loop is CASSPRTGTGELFF. The CDR3 coding sequence is TGCGCCAGCAGCCCGAGGACTGGCACCGGGGAGCTGTTTTTT.

The rearrangement links TRBV11-3 to TRBJ2-3, with 11 bases aligning to TRBD1. The V gene end was trimmed by 4 bases and the J gene end by 2 bases; junction bases not matched to a gene: 2. This CDR3 has 15 amino acids. CDR1 is SGHNT and CDR2 is YENEEA in the germline V gene. The CDR3 nucleotides read TGTGCCAGCAGCTCAGGACAGGGGGCCACAGATACGCAGTATTTT. Protein: CASSSGQGATDTQYF.

The V and J genes are TRBV9 and TRBJ2-5; 13 bases match TRBD2. Germline V CDR1 and CDR2: SGDLS, YYNGEE. V was clipped by 8 bases and J by 2 bases; unmatched bases: 6. The CDR3 is made up of 15 amino acids. The CDR3 sequence is CARIRTSGGQETQYF. The CDR3 region has the DNA TGTGCCAGAATACGGACTAGCGGGGGTCAAGAGACCCAGTACTTC.

The chain employs TRBV19 and TRBJ1-5; no reliable D call. CDR1 LNHDA and CDR2 SQIVND come from the germline V gene (reference sequence). V lost 3 bases and J 4 bases, leaving 13 bases between the germline ends. The CDR3 has 15 amino acids. In DNA form, the CDR3 reads TGTGCCAGTAGTATTGGTGTTGAACTAAATCAGCCCCAGCATTTT. Translated: CASSIGVELNQPQHF.

V gene TRBV28 combines with J gene TRBJ2-5; TRBD2 matches 10 bases. This CDR3 contains 17 residues. Germline V gives CDR1 MDHEN, CDR2 SYDVKM. The V and J ends lost 0 bases and 6 bases, in that order; junction bases with no gene match: 10. The CDR3 spells CASSLWEEREGSKTQYF. CDR3 in DNA: TGTGCCAGCAGTTTATGGGAGGAGCGGGAGGGATCCAAGACCCAGTACTTC.

The V and J genes are TRBV21-1 and TRBJ2-2; TRBD2 is the table's D call and was not checked against the DNA. TRBV21-1 is a known pseudogene. CDR3 length: 16 residues. This chain's CDR3 is CASSGHSGVDTGELFF. The DNA of the CDR3 is TGTGCCAGCAGCGGTCATAGCGGGGTAGACACCGGGGAGCTGTTTTTT.

This clone was seen just once. The chain carries TRBV11-3 and TRBJ2-3; no clear D. In germline, CDR1 is SGHNT, CDR2 YENEEA. The CDR3 sequence is 13 residues long. V shed 2 bases and J shed 6 bases, with 9 bases lying between them. The CDR3 is CASSLSPRDTQYF. The CDR3 DNA follows: TGTGCCAGCAGCTTAAGCCCGAGGGATACGCAGTATTTT.

The rearrangement links TRBV14 to TRBJ2-3; possibly TRBD2 for D (5 bases). Germline V gives CDR1 SGHDN, CDR2 FVKESK. V shed 0 bases and J shed 1 base, with 14 bases lying between them. CDR3 length equals 17 residues. CDR3 coding DNA: TGTGCCAGCAGCCAAGATAGGAGGCTCGCAGGCACAGATACGCAGTATTTT. Translated: CASSQDRRLAGTDTQYF. The variable domain in full, completed from reference TRBV14 and TRBJ2-3, reads EAGVTQFPSHSVIEKGQTVTLRCDPISGHDNLYWYRRVMGKEIKFLLHFVKESKQDESGMPNNRFLAERTGGTYSTLKVQPAELEDSGVYFCASSQDRRLAGTDTQYFGPGTRLTVL.

The sample holds one count of this clone. The sample holds other DNA sequences that translate to the same CDR3. The rearrangement joins TRBV5-1 to TRBJ2-3; perhaps TRBD2 as D (5 bases). This CDR3 comprises 14 residues. Looked up from germline, CDR1 is SGHRS and CDR2 is YFSETQ. V shed 0 bases and J shed 5 bases, with 10 bases lying between them. The CDR3 loop reads CASSLGLAGDTQYF. Written as DNA, the CDR3 is TGCGCCAGCAGCTTGGGGCTAGCTGGAGATACGCAGTATTTT.

The genes are TRBV5-1 and TRBJ2-3; no definite D call. CDR1 SGHRS and CDR2 YFSETQ come from the germline V gene. V was pared by 0 bases and J by 7 bases, with 6 bases between. The CDR3 loop spans 12 amino acids. The chain's CDR3 is CASSLDGHTQYF. In nucleotides, the CDR3 is TGCGCCAGCAGCTTGGATGGCCATACGCAGTATTTT.

This CDR3 reads CASSFPVEGGNTDTQYF. DNA of the CDR3: TGTGCCAGCAGTTTCCCCGTGGAGGGGGGGAACACAGATACGCAGTATTTT. The chain uses TRBV28 and TRBJ2-3; a weak D match, TRBD2 (7 bases). The CDR3 totals 17 residues. The V gene lost 3 bases and the J gene lost 2 bases, with 18 bases spanning the gap. Germline V gene sequence: CDR1 MDHEN, CDR2 SYDVKM.

The chain employs TRBV3-1 (or the pseudogene TRBV3-2) and TRBJ1-2; TRBD1 agrees at 7 bases. V dropped 1 base and J dropped 4; count of bases not matched to a gene: 9. This CDR3 is built from 16 residues. Germline lookup yields CDR1 LGHDT and CDR2 YNNKEL (reference sequence). The CDR3 nucleotides are TGTGCCAGCAGCCAAGCTCACTCGGACAGGACCTATGGCTACACCTTC. Its protein product is CASSQAHSDRTYGYTF.

The genes are TRBV7-9 and TRBJ1-1, with 7 bases lining up with TRBD1. V trimming: 2 bases; J trimming: 1 base; junction bases outside the gene matches: 16. CDR1 and CDR2 from the germline V gene are SEHNR and FQNEAQ (reference sequence). CDR3 length: 19 amino acids. This CDR3 is CASSLPRWGRTGQNTEAFF. The CDR3, as DNA: TGTGCCAGCAGCTTACCCCGCTGGGGGCGGACAGGACAGAACACTGAAGCTTTCTTT. Full variable domain (rest looked up from reference TRBV7-9 and TRBJ1-1): DTGVSQNPRHKITKRGQNVTFRCDPISEHNRLYWYRQTLGQGPEFLTYFQNEAQLEKSRLLSDRFSAERPKGSFSTLEIQRTEQGDSAMYLCASSLPRWGRTGQNTEAFFGQGTRLTVV.

J is TRBJ2-7 and V is TRBV4-1; 7 bases are a match to TRBD2. The CDR3 extends over 15 amino acids. The germline CDR1 and CDR2 sequences are MGHRA and YSYEKL. Trimming removed 2 bases from V and 1 base from J; junction bases left unmatched: 5. CDR3 protein: CASSQLAVRSYEQYF. In nucleotides, the CDR3 is TGCGCCAGCAGCCAACTAGCGGTAAGATCCTACGAGCAGTACTTC.

This chain links TRBV7-9 with TRBJ2-1; 7 bases align to TRBD1. Germline V lookup: CDR1 SEHNR, CDR2 FQNEAQ (reference sequence). V was clipped by 5 bases and J by 7 bases; unmatched bases: 14. This CDR3 has 16 amino acids. In DNA, the CDR3 is TGTGCCAGCAGCAAAAAGGGGACATACAGGGGAAATGAGCAGTTCTTC. Protein sequence: CASSKKGTYRGNEQFF.

The chain is built from TRBV9 and TRBJ1-4; D not resolved. The V end lost 0 bases, the J end lost 1 base, and 4 bases lay between the germline ends. The germline V gene has CDR1 SGDLS and CDR2 YYNGEE. The CDR3 extends over 14 amino acids. For the CDR3, the DNA is TGTGCCAGCAGCGTAGTCGGAACTAATGAAAAACTGTTTTTT. This gives the protein CASSVVGTNEKLFF.

This chain links TRBV28 with TRBJ1-1, with D possibly TRBD1 on 6 matching bases. Trimming left V 3 bases short and J 5 bases short, with 16 bases between. The CDR3 has 15 amino acids. Per germline, CDR1 MDHEN and CDR2 SYDVKM. For the CDR3, the DNA is TGTGCCAGCAGTTTGCCACAGGGACGTTGGACTGAAGCTTTCTTT. Translated, it gives CASSLPQGRWTEAFF.

The chain couples TRBV12-2 to TRBJ2-7; TRBD2 reflects the table's D call only, with no check against the DNA. TRBV12-2 is termed a pseudogene. CDR3 length: 18 amino acids. For the CDR3, the DNA is TGTGCAAGTCGCTTAGGGACTAGCGGGACTTTATTCCCCTACGAGCAGTACTTC. It codes for CASRLGTSGTLFPYEQYF.

The rearrangement uses TRBV5-1 and TRBJ2-3; 9 bases are a match to TRBD2. Germline assignment: CDR1 SGHRS and CDR2 YFSETQ. Germline trimming cut 3 bases from V and 4 bases from J; bases unmatched to any gene: 6. CDR3 size: 15 residues. The CDR3 DNA sequence: TGCGCCAGCAGCTCGCGGGGACTAGCAGCAGATACGCAGTATTTT. It translates to CASSSRGLAADTQYF. The variable domain in full, completed from reference TRBV5-1 and TRBJ2-3, reads KAGVTQTPRYLIKTRGQQVTLSCSPISGHRSVSWYQQTPGQGLQFLFEYFSETQRNKGNFPGRFSGRQFSNSRSEMNVSTLELGDSALYLCASSSRGLAADTQYFGPGTRLTVL.

CDR3 nucleotide sequence: TGTGCCAGCAGCATCGGGACAGGACCCTTTGAGGGCAATGAGCAGTTCTTC. Amino acid sequence: CASSIGTGPFEGNEQFF. V and J are TRBV11-2 and TRBJ2-1; TRBD1 agrees at 8 bases. CDR3 length: 17 residues. Germline trimming cut 5 bases from V and 6 bases from J; bases unmatched to any gene: 15. Germline CDR1 and CDR2: SGHAT and FQNNGV.

A single count supports this clone. The gene calls are TRBV27 and TRBJ2-3, with D perhaps matching TRBD2 (6 bases). V shed 9 bases and J shed 4 bases, with 17 bases lying between them. CDR3 length equals 14 residues. Germline V gives CDR1 MNHEY, CDR2 SMNVEV (reference sequence). In nucleotides, the CDR3 is TGTGCCAGTATCGCGTCGGGGGATGCAGATACGCAGTATTTT. Amino acids: CASIASGDADTQYF.

A word on this clone: Other nucleotide sequences in the sample specify the same CDR3. The chain links TRBV12-3 or TRBV12-4 to TRBJ2-1; the D is unclear. CDR3 size: 11 residues. V was clipped by 1 base and J by 9 bases, with 4 bases between them. The DNA for the CDR3 is TGTGCCAGCAGTTTAGTGGCTGAGCAGTTCTTC. Translation gives CASSLVAEQFF.